One sample yielded the 16 T cell receptor beta chains listed below, sequenced in a study of cytomegalovirus exposure and HLA in healthy donors. The study ran its PCR with 60 Vbeta and 13 Jbeta primers. Sequencing was performed with immunoSEQ multiplex PCR; in TCRdb, only in-frame clones are kept and a portion is missing. Of 130,000 or so clones in the sample, roughly 80% were seen once. Sequenced input: PBMCs. All receptors derive from a woman aged 55-70 years in good health and CMV-seronegative.

This clone has just one count. V usage is TRBV6-1 and J usage is TRBJ1-5, with unresolved D. The CDR3 contains 18 residues. Germline-derived CDR1 and CDR2 are MNHNS and SASEGT. Trimming left V 3 bases short and J 0 bases short, with 18 bases between. CDR3 region: CASSDLVGGSGSNQPQHF. The DNA for the CDR3 is TGTGCCAGCAGTGATTTGGTGGGAGGGTCTGGTAGCAATCAGCCCCAGCATTTT.

This chain connects TRBV27 to TRBJ2-1, with TRBD2 matching over 9 bases. In germline, CDR1 is MNHEY, CDR2 SMNVEV (reference sequence). This CDR3 comprises 16 residues. Trimming at V came to 3 bases and at J to 4 bases, leaving 7 bases not matched to a gene. CDR3 DNA: TGTGCCAGCAGTTTTTTGGGGACTAGCAGATACAATGAGCAGTTCTTC. It yields the protein CASSFLGTSRYNEQFF.

The CDR3 sequence: CASSHVLIGEEYF. The CDR3 DNA reads TGCGCCAGCAGCCATGTTTTGATAGGCGAGGAGTATTTT. The chain employs TRBV4-1 and TRBJ2-3, with no clear D. Trimming shortened V by 3 bases and J by 13 bases, and 17 bases separated the two germline ends. This CDR3 has 13 residues. Germline CDR1 and CDR2: MGHRA and YSYEKL.

The chain has TRBV28 and TRBJ2-1; D uncertain. This CDR3 is built from 14 residues. Germline V lookup: CDR1 MDHEN, CDR2 SYDVKM. V gave up 5 bases and J gave up 8 bases, with 16 bases separating them. As DNA, the CDR3 is TGTGCCAGCAGTCAAGAAGCTACTCGGGATGAGCAGTTCTTC. Translated, it gives CASSQEATRDEQFF.

The rearrangement uses TRBV18 and TRBJ2-5, with D maybe TRBD2 (5 bases). CDR3 size: 14 residues. The V end lost 4 bases, the J end lost 3 bases, and 12 bases lay between the germline ends. Germline CDR1 KGHSH, CDR2 LQKENI. The CDR3 reads CASSLNSGKETQYF. The CDR3 DNA sequence: TGTGCCAGCTCACTAAACTCGGGGAAAGAGACCCAGTACTTC.

The chain is built from TRBV19 and TRBJ2-4; D may be TRBD1 (6 bases). The CDR3 is 16 residues long. CDR1 and CDR2 (germline): LNHDA, SQIVND (reference sequence). Trimming cost V 3 bases and J 0 bases, with 12 bases left between them. DNA of the CDR3: TGTGCCAGTAGTATTCCGGGACACCTAGCCAAAAACATTCAGTACTTC. Its translation: CASSIPGHLAKNIQYF.

In its sample, this clone was seen a few times. The rearrangement uses TRBV7-9 and TRBJ1-1, with D possibly being TRBD1 (6 bases). CDR3 length: 16 amino acids. The germline V gene encodes CDR1 SEHNR and CDR2 FQNEAQ (reference sequence). Trimming removed 9 bases from V and 3 bases from J, with 23 bases in between. CDR3 bases: TGTGCCAGACCAACCGGAGCGGATGGGGGCGACACTGAAGCTTTCTTT. This gives the protein CARPTGADGGDTEAFF.

The table lists this clone with a few counts. This chain uses TRBV6-1 with TRBJ1-1; weak D call: TRBD1 (5 bases). Germline V gene sequence: CDR1 MNHNS, CDR2 SASEGT. This CDR3 is 14 amino acids long. V was trimmed by 8 bases and J by 0 bases, leaving 13 bases between them. CDR3 nucleotide sequence: TGTGCCAGCTTGGGGGGAGTCCTGAACACTGAAGCTTTCTTT. This translates into CASLGGVLNTEAFF.

The chain joins TRBV18 to TRBJ1-2; possible D gene TRBD1, 6 bases. The germline V gene has CDR1 KGHSH and CDR2 LQKENI. The CDR3 runs to 14 residues. Trimming removed 2 bases from V and 8 bases from J, with 15 bases in between. CDR3 loop: CASSPEQGIGGYTF. CDR3 coding DNA: TGTGCCAGCTCACCAGAACAGGGCATAGGCGGCTACACCTTC.

CDR3 nucleotides: TGCGCCAGCAGCCAGCCGGGACAGCACAGCAATCAGCCCCAGCATTTT. This sequence encodes CASSQPGQHSNQPQHF. The chain recombines TRBV4-1 with TRBJ1-5; 7 bases are a match to TRBD1. Germline V gives CDR1 MGHRA, CDR2 YSYEKL. V was pared by 3 bases and J by 1 base, with 6 bases of the junction left unmatched. CDR3 length: 16 residues.

The rearrangement joins TRBV19 to TRBJ2-3; TRBD2 is a possible D gene (5 bases). This CDR3 is 14 amino acids long. CDR1 LNHDA and CDR2 SQIVND come from the germline V gene (reference sequence). V lost 4 bases, J lost 3 bases, and 11 bases lay in between. The CDR3 region is CASSTRGRTDTQYF. The CDR3 DNA reads TGTGCCAGTAGTACCCGGGGAAGAACAGATACGCAGTATTTT.

The rearrangement joins TRBV29-1 to TRBJ1-1; D is ambiguous. Germline CDR1 reads SQVTM; CDR2 reads ANQGSEA. Trimming took off 4 bases at V and 0 bases at J, with 9 bases between the two ends. This CDR3 contains 13 residues. The CDR3: CSVAGSMNTEAFF. The CDR3 DNA reads TGCAGCGTTGCGGGGTCCATGAACACTGAAGCTTTCTTT.

The genes are TRBV5-1 and TRBJ1-1; 7 bases are shared with TRBD1. With 5 bases clipped from V and 4 bases from J, the junction kept 8 bases outside the gene matches. The germline V gene has CDR1 SGHRS and CDR2 YFSETQ. The CDR3 consists of 14 residues. The DNA for the CDR3 is TGCGCCAGCAGTGGTCCCCCAGGGGGCACTGAAGCTTTCTTT. This codes for CASSGPPGGTEAFF.

V gene TRBV28 combines with J gene TRBJ1-2, with D possibly matching TRBD1 (5 bases). Germline lookup yields CDR1 MDHEN and CDR2 SYDVKM. The CDR3 sequence is 16 residues long. V lost 3 bases to trimming and J lost 4 bases, with 18 bases between them. The DNA for the CDR3 is TGTGCCAGCAGTTTTAGCCCCCTCGGGGGGATCTATGGCTACACCTTC. Amino acids: CASSFSPLGGIYGYTF.

The rearrangement uses TRBV2 and TRBJ2-3, with 8 bases identical to TRBD1. The CDR3 totals 14 residues. V was pared by 6 bases and J by 4 bases, with 6 bases of the junction left unmatched. Germline V lookup: CDR1 SNHLY, CDR2 FYNNEI. CDR3: CASSGAGGADTQYF. CDR3 nucleotides: TGTGCCAGCAGCGGGGCAGGGGGCGCAGATACGCAGTATTTT.

The rearrangement links TRBV15 to TRBJ2-7, with 7 bases matching TRBD1. With V trimmed by 0 bases and J by 5 bases, 4 bases remained unmatched. Germline CDR1 is LNHNV and CDR2 is YYDKDF (reference sequence). The CDR3 runs to 14 residues. CDR3 sequence (DNA): TGTGCCACCAGCAGAGATCGAGGGGGCCACGAGCAGTACTTC. It translates to CATSRDRGGHEQYF.